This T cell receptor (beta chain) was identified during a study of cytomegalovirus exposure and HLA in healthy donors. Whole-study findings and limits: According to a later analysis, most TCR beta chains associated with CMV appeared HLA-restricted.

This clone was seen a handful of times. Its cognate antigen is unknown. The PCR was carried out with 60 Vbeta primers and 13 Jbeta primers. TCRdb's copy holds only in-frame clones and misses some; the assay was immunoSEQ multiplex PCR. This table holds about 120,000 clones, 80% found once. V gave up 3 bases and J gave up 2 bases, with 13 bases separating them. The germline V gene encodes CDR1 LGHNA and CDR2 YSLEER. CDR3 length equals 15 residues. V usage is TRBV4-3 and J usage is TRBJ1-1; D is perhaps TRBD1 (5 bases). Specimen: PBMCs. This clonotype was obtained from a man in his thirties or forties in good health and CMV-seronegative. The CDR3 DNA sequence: TGCGCCAGCAGCCACGGAACAGGCCCCAACACTGAAGCTTTCTTT. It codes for CASSHGTGPNTEAFF.